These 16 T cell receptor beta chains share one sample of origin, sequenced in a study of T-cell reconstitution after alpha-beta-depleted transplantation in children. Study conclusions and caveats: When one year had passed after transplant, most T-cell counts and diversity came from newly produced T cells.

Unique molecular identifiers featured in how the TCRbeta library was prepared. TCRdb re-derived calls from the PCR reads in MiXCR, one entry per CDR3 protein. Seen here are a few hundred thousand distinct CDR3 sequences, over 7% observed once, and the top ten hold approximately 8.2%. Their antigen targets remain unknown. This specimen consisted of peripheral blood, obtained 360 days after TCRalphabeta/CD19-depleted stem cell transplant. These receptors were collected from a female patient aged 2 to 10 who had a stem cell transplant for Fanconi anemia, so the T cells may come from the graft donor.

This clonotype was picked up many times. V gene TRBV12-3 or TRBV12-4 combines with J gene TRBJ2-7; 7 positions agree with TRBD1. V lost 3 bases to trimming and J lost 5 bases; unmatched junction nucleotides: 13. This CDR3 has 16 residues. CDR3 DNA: TGTGCCAGCAGTTTTAAGACAGGGAAGAGAGAGGACGAGCAGTACTTC. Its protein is CASSFKTGKREDEQYF.

The CDR3 DNA sequence: TGCAGTGCTAGGACCCTGAGGGGAAGGGGGCTCAATCAGCCCCAGCATTTT. This encodes CSARTLRGRGLNQPQHF. This chain connects TRBV20-1 to TRBJ1-5; 7 nucleotides match TRBD1. Losses at the gene ends were 3 bases for V and 3 bases for J; bases not matched to a gene: 14. Germline V gene sequence: CDR1 DFQATT, CDR2 SNEGSKA (reference sequence). This CDR3 contains 17 residues.

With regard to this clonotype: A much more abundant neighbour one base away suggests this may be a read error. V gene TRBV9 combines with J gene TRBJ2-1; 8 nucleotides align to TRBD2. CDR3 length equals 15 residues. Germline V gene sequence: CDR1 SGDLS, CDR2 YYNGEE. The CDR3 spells CANSAAGGWYNEQFF. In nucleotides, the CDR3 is TGTGCCAACAGCGCCGCGGGAGGTTGGTACAATGAGCAGTTCTTC. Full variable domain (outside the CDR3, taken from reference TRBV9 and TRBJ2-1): DSGVTQTPKHLITATGQRVTLRCSPRSGDLSVYWYQQSLDQGLQFLIQYYNGEERAKGNILERFSAQQFPDLHSELNLSSLELGDSALYFCANSAAGGWYNEQFFGPGTRLTVL.

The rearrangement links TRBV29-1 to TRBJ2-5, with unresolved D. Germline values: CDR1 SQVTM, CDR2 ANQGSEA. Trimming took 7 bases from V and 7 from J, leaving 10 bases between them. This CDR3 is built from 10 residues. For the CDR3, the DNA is TGCAGCGCCGAAGGTGGGACCCAGTACTTC. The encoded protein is CSAEGGTQYF.

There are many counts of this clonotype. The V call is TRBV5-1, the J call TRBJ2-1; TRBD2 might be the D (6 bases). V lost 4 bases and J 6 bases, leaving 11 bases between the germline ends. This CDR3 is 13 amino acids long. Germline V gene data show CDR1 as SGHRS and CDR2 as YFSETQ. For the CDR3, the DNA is TGCGCCAGCAGCGATGGGGGGTTCAATGAGCAGTTCTTC. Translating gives CASSDGGFNEQFF.

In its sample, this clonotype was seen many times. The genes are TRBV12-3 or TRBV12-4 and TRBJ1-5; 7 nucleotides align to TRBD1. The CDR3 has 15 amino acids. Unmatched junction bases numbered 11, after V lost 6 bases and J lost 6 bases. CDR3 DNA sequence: TGTGCCAGCAGCTTCGACAGGGTAGCGCGTCAGCCCCAGCATTTT. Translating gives CASSFDRVARQPQHF.

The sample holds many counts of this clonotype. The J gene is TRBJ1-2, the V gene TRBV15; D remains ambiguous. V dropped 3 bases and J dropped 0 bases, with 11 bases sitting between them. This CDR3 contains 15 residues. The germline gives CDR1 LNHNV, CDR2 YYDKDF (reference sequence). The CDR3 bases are TGTGCCACCAGCAGGGGCCCAGATGCTAACTATGGCTACACCTTC. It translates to CATSRGPDANYGYTF.

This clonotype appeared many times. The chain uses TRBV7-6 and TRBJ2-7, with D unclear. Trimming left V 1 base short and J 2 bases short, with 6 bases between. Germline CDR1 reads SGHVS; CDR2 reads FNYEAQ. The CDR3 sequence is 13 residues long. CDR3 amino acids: CASSLGAPYEQYF. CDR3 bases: TGTGCCAGCAGCTTAGGAGCGCCCTACGAGCAGTACTTC.

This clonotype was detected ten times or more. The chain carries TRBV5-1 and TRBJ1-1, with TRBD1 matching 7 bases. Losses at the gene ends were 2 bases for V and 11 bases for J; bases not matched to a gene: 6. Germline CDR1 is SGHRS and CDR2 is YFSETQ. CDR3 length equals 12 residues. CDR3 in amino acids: CASSFIQGHAFF. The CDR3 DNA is TGCGCCAGCAGCTTCATACAGGGGCACGCTTTCTTT.

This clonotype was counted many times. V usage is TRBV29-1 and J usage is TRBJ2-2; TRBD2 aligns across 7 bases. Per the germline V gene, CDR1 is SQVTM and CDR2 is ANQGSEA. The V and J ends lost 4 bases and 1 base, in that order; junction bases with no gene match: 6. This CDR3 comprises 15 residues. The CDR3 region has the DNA TGCAGCGTTGTGGCTAGCGGCTGGAACACCGGGGAGCTGTTTTTT. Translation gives CSVVASGWNTGELFF.

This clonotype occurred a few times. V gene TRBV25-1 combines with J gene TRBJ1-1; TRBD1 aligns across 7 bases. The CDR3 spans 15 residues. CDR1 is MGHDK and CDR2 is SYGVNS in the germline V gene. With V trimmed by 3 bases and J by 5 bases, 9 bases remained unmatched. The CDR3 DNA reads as TGTGCCAGCAGTGAGAGACAGGGAAGAATGACTGAAGCTTTCTTT. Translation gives CASSERQGRMTEAFF.

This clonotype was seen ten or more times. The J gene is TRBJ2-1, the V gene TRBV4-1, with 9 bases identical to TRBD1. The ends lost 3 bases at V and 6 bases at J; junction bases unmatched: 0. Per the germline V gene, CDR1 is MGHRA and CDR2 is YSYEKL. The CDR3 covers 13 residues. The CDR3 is CASSQGQGNEQFF. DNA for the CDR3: TGCGCCAGCAGCCAGGGACAGGGCAATGAGCAGTTCTTC.

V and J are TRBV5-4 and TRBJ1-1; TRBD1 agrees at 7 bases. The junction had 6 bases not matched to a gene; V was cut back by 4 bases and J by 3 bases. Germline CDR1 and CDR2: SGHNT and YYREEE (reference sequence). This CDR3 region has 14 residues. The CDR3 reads CASSPRGGDTEAFF. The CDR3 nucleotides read TGTGCCAGCAGCCCCAGGGGGGGAGACACTGAAGCTTTCTTT.

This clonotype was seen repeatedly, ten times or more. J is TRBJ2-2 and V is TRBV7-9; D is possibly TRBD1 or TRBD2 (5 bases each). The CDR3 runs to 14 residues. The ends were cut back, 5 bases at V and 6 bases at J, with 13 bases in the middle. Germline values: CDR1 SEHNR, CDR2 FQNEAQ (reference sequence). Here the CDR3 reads CASSLSPGPGELFF. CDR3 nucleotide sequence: TGTGCCAGCAGCCTCTCTCCGGGACCCGGGGAGCTGTTTTTT.

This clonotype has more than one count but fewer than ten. The CDR3 sequence: CATSDAGQGYIQYF. The CDR3 DNA follows: TGTGCCACCAGTGACGCGGGACAGGGATACATTCAGTACTTC. The J gene is TRBJ2-4, the V gene TRBV24-1, with 9 positions matching TRBD1. The ends lost 4 bases at V and 8 bases at J; junction bases unmatched: 5. The CDR3 sequence is 14 residues long. Germline V lookup: CDR1 KGHDR, CDR2 SFDVKD.

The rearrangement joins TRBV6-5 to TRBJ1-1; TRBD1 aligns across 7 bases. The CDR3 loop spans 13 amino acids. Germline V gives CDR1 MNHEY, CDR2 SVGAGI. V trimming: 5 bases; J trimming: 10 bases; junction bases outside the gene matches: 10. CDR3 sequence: CASSPPTGNGAFF. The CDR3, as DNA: TGTGCCAGCAGTCCCCCGACAGGGAACGGAGCTTTCTTT.